This passage covers 6 T cell receptor beta chains from one sample sequenced in a study of Graves' ophthalmopathy and Graves' hyperthyroidism. The sequenced template was RNA, covering the TCR beta CDR3 region. HTBI primers served in a first-round RT-PCR, which a second-round multiplex PCR followed. TCRdb called the multiplex PCR reads again in MiXCR, with one record for every CDR3 protein. Counted here are over a million distinct CDR3 sequences, 35% to 40% occurring once; the ten biggest clones make up 11%. Material for sequencing was peripheral blood or thyroid tissue (not recorded which). These receptors were collected from an adult man with Graves' hyperthyroidism.

The gene calls are TRBV10-3 and TRBJ1-2, with 7 bases that match TRBD1. The CDR3 contains 15 residues. Germline CDR1 reads ENHRY; CDR2 reads SYGVKD. J lost 1 base, V lost 5 bases, and 7 bases had no gene match. CDR3 amino acids: CAISSGQAINYGYTF. CDR3 bases: TGTGCCATCAGTTCCGGACAGGCTATTAACTATGGCTACACCTTC.

The V call is TRBV7-9, the J call TRBJ2-7, with D uncertain. The CDR3 sequence is 12 residues long. Looked up from germline, CDR1 is SEHNR and CDR2 is FQNEAQ (reference sequence). V lost 3 bases and J lost 2, with 5 bases in between. The DNA for the CDR3 is TGTGCCAGCAGCTTCGTCACCTACGAGCAGTACTTC. Translating gives CASSFVTYEQYF.

This clonotype was counted only a few times. This sequence joins TRBV20-1 and TRBJ1-4; tentative D call: TRBD1 (6 bases). V dropped 2 bases and J dropped 2 bases, with 9 bases sitting between them. Germline CDR1 reads DFQATT; CDR2 reads SNEGSKA (reference sequence). The CDR3 is made up of 14 amino acids. The CDR3 DNA follows: TGCAGTGCTAGAAGCGGACAGACTAATGAAAAACTGTTTTTT. Amino acids: CSARSGQTNEKLFF.

This clonotype was picked up many times. The chain recombines TRBV29-1 with TRBJ2-5; no definite D call. This CDR3 contains 13 residues. Trimming pared 7 bases from V and 1 base from J, leaving 13 bases between. Germline CDR1 is SQVTM and CDR2 is ANQGSEA. CDR3 protein: CSALSWVQETQYF. DNA for the CDR3: TGCAGCGCGTTGAGTTGGGTCCAAGAGACCCAGTACTTC.

This clonotype was counted many times. At one of its ends the junction is not consistent with the germline gene, which may arise from a read error. The rearrangement links TRBV7-9 to TRBJ2-5; D is tentatively TRBD1 or TRBD2 (5 bases each). The CDR3 consists of 14 residues. Germline CDR1 and CDR2: SEHNR and FQNEAQ (reference sequence). In nucleotides, the CDR3 is TGCGCCAGCAGCTTGGGAGCAGGGAAAGAGACCCAGTACTTC. It is translated as CASSLGAGKETQYF.

Concerning this clonotype: This may be a read error: a much more frequent sequence differs by one nucleotide. The V gene is TRBV12-3 or TRBV12-4, the J gene TRBJ1-5; weak D call: TRBD1 (6 bases). The ends were cut back, 6 bases at V and 3 bases at J, with 15 bases in the middle. CDR3 size: 15 residues. The CDR3 sequence is CASRRGLSVNQPQHF. The CDR3 region has the DNA TGTGCCAGCAGAAGGGGGTTATCGGTCAATCAGCCCCAGCATTTT.